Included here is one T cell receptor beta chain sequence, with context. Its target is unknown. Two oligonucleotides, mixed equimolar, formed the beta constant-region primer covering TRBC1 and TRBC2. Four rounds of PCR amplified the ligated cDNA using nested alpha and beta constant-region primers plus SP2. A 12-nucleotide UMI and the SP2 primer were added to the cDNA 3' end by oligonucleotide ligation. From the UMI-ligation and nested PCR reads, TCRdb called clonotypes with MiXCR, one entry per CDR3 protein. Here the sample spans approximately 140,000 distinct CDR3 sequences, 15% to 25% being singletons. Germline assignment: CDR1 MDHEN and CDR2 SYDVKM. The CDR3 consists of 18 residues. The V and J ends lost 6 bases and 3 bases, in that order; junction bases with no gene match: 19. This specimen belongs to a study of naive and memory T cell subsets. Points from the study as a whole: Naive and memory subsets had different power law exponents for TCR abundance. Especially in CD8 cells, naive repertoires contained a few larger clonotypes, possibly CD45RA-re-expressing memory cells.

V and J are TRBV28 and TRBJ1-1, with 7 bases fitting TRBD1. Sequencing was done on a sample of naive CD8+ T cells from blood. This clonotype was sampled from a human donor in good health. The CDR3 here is CASSDPRAGGNRDTEAFF. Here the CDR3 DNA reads TGTGCCAGCAGCGACCCGAGGGCAGGGGGAAATCGGGACACTGAAGCTTTCTTT.